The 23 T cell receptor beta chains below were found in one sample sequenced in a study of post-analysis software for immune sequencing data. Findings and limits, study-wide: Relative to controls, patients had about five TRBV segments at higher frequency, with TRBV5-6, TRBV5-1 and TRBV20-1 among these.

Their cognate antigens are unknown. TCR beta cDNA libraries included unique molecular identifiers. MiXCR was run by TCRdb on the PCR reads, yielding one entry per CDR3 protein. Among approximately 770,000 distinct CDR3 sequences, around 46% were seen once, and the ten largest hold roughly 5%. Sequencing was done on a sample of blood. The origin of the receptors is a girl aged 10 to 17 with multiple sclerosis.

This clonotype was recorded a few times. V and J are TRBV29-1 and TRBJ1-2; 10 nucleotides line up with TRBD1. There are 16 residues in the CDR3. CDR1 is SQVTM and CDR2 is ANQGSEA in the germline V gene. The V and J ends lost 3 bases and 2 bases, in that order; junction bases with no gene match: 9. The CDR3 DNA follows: TGCAGCGTTGAGGCCGTCCCGGGACAGGGGAACTATGGCTACACCTTC. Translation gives CSVEAVPGQGNYGYTF.

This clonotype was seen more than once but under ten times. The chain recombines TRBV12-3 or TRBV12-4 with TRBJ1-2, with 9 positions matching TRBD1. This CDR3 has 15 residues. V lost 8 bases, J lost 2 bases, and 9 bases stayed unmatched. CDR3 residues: CASFPPGQGNYGYTF. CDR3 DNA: TGTGCCAGCTTCCCTCCCGGACAGGGGAACTATGGCTACACCTTC.

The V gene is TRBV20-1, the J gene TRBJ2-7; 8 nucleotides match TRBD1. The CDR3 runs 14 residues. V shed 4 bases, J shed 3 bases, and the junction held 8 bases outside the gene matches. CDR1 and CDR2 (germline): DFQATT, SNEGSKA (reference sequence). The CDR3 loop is CSANAGTGYYEQYF. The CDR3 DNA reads TGCAGTGCTAATGCCGGGACAGGATACTACGAGCAGTACTTC.

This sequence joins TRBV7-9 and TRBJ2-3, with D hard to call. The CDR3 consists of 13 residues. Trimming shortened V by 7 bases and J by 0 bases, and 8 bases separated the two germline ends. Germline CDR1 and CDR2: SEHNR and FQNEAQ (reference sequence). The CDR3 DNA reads TGTGCCAGCAAAAGACTTAGCACAGATACGCAGTATTTT. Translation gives CASKRLSTDTQYF.

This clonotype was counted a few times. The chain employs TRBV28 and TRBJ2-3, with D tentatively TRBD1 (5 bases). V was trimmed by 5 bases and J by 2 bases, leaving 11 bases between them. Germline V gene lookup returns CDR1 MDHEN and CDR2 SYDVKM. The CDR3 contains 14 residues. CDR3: CASSGHHNTDTQYF. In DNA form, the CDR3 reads TGTGCCAGCAGTGGACACCATAACACAGATACGCAGTATTTT. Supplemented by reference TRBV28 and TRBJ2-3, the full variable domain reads DVKVTQSSRYLVKRTGEKVFLECVQDMDHENMFWYRQDPGLGLRLIYFSYDVKMKEKGDIPEGYSVSREKKERFSLILESASTNQTSMYLCASSGHHNTDTQYFGPGTRLTVL.

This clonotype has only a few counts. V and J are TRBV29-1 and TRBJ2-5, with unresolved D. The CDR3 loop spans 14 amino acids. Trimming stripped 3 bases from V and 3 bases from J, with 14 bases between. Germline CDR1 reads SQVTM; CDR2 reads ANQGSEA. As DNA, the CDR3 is TGCAGCGTTGAGGTTCGTGTATCCAAAGAGACCCAGTACTTC. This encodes CSVEVRVSKETQYF.

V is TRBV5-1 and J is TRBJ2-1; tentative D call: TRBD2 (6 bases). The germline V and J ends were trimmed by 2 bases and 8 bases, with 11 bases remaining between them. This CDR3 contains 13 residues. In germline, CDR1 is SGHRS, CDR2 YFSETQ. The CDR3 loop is CASSFFGSDEQFF. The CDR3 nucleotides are TGCGCCAGCAGCTTTTTCGGGAGCGATGAGCAGTTCTTC.

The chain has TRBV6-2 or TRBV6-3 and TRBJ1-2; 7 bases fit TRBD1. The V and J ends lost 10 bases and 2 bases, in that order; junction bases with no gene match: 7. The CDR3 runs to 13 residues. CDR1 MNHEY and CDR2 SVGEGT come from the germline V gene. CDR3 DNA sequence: TGTGCCAACAGGCCGACAGGGAACTATGGCTACACCTTC. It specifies CANRPTGNYGYTF.

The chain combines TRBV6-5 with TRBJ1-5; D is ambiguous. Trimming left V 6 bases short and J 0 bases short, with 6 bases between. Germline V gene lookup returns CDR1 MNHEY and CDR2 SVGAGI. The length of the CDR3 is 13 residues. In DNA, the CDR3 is TGTGCCAGCAGCAAGACTAGCAATCAGCCCCAGCATTTT. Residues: CASSKTSNQPQHF.

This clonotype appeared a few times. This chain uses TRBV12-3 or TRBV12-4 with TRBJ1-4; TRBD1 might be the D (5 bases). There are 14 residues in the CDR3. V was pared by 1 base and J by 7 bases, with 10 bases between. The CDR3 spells CASSLGQGPEKLFF. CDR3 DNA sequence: TGTGCCAGCAGTTTAGGGCAGGGCCCTGAAAAACTGTTTTTT.

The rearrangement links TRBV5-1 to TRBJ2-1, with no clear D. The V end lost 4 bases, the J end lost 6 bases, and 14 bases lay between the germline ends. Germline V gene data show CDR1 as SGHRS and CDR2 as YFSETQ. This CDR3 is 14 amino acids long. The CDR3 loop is CASSGSLNGNEQFF. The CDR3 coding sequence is TGCGCCAGCAGCGGCAGCCTAAATGGCAATGAGCAGTTCTTC.

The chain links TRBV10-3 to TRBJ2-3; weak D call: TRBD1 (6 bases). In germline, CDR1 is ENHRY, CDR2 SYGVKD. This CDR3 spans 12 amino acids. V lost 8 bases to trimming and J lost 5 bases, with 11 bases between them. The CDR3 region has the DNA TGTGCCATCGATGGGGGCCTAGATACGCAGTATTTT. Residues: CAIDGGLDTQYF.

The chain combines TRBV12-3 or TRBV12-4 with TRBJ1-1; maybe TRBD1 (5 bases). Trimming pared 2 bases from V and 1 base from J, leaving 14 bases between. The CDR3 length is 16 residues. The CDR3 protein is CASSLRRGHGNTEAFF. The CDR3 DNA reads TGTGCCAGCAGTTTAAGGAGGGGCCATGGGAACACTGAAGCTTTCTTT.

CDR3 protein: CASSLGAGGLNIQYF. CDR3 DNA sequence: TGTGCCAGCAGCTTAGGGGCGGGAGGCCTGAACATTCAGTACTTC. V usage is TRBV11-2 and J usage is TRBJ2-4; 8 nucleotides match TRBD2. Germline V gene lookup returns CDR1 SGHAT and CDR2 FQNNGV. After removal of 1 base from V and 7 bases from J, the junction contained 6 bases not matched to a gene. CDR3 length equals 15 residues.

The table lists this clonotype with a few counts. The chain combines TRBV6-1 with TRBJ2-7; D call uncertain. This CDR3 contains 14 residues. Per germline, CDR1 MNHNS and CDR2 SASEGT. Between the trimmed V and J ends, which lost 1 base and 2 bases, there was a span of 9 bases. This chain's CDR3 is CASSEVNTPYEQYF. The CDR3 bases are TGTGCCAGCAGTGAAGTTAACACTCCCTACGAGCAGTACTTC.

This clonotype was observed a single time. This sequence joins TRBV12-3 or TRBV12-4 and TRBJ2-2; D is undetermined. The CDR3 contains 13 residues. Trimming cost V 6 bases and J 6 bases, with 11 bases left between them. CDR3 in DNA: TGTGCCAGCAGCCGATCGTTCGCCGGGGAGCTGTTTTTT. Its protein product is CASSRSFAGELFF.

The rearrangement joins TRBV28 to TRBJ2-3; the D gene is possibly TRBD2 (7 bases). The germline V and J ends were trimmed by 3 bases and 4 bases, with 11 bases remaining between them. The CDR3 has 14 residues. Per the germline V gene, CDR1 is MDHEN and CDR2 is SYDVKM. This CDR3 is CASSFGGPPDTQYF. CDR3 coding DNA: TGTGCCAGCAGTTTCGGGGGGCCCCCAGATACGCAGTATTTT.

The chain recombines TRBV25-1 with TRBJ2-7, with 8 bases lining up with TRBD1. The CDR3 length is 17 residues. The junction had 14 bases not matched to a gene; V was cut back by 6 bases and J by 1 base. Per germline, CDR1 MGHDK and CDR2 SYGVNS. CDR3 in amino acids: CASSEPSQGDPSYEQYF. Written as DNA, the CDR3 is TGTGCCAGCAGCGAGCCCTCACAGGGGGACCCGTCCTACGAGCAGTACTTC.

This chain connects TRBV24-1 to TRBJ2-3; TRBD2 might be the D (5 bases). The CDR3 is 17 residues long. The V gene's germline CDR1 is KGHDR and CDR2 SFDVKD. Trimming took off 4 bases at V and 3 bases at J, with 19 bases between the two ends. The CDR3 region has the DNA TGTGCCACCAGTGAGGACGCGTCCGGGGTCCGAACAGATACGCAGTATTTT. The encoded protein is CATSEDASGVRTDTQYF.

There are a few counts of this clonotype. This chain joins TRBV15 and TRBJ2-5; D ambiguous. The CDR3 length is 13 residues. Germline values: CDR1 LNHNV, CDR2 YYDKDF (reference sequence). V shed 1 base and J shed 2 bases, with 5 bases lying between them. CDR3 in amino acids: CATSRGLQETQYF. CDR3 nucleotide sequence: TGTGCCACCAGCAGAGGTCTACAAGAGACCCAGTACTTC.

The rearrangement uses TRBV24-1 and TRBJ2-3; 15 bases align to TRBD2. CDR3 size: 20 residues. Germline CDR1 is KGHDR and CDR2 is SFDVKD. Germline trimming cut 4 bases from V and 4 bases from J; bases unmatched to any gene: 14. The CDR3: CATSEVGLAGGKGESDTQYF. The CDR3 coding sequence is TGTGCCACCAGTGAGGTGGGACTAGCGGGAGGCAAGGGGGAGTCAGATACGCAGTATTTT.

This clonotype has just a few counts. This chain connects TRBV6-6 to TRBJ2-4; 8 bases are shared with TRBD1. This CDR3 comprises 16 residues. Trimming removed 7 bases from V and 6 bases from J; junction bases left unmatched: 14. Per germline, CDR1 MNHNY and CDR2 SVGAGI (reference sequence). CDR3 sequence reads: CASTFQTGDLRNIQYF. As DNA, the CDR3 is TGTGCCAGCACCTTCCAGACAGGGGATTTACGAAACATTCAGTACTTC.

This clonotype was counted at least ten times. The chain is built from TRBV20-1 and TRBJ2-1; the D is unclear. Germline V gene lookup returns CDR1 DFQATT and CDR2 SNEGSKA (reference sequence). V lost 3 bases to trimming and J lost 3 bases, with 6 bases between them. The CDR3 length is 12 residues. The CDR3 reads CSARDVYNEQFF. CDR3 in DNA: TGCAGTGCTAGGGATGTCTACAATGAGCAGTTCTTC.